This TCR beta chain was identified during a study of T cells in Graves' hyperthyroidism and ophthalmopathy. This clonotype was observed at least ten times. The antigen remains undetermined. What was amplified from RNA transcripts were TCR beta CDR3 regions. The study used the HTBI primer set for a first-round RT-PCR of the TCR CDR3. One entry per CDR3 protein, called by TCRdb with MiXCR from the multiplex PCR reads. The table records hundreds of thousands of distinct CDR3 sequences, less than 15% of them present only once. The study enrolled patients aged 18 to 65 with newly diagnosed hyperthyroidism of under 2 months' duration. Study-wide points: In blood, most of the thyroid clonotypes expanded above 0.001 were also present.

Germline V gene data show CDR1 as SQVTM and CDR2 as ANQGSEA. V dropped 3 bases and J dropped 7; count of bases not matched to a gene: 8. CDR3 length: 13 residues. Sample: blood. The source of this sequence is a woman aged 40 to 49 with Graves' hyperthyroidism. V is TRBV29-1 and J is TRBJ1-2; 7 bases line up with TRBD1. The CDR3 sequence is CSVEPTGKSGYTF. Here the CDR3 DNA reads TGCAGCGTTGAGCCGACAGGGAAGAGTGGCTACACCTTC.